The 26 T cell receptor beta chains below come from one sample, sequenced in a study of PD-1 blockade in mismatch repair-deficient tumors. Method: immunoSEQ multiplex PCR; TCRdb's copy keeps in-frame clones and lacks some. Of fewer than 60,000 clones listed, 77% are singletons. Sequencing was performed on PBMCs, taken before pembrolizumab treatment. The receptors originated from an adult with mismatch repair-deficient cancer.

This rearrangement joins TRBV2 to TRBJ1-1; the D is unclear. Per the germline V gene, CDR1 is SNHLY and CDR2 is FYNNEI. V lost 3 bases to trimming and J lost 5 bases, with 13 bases between them. This CDR3 spans 14 amino acids. CDR3 protein: CASSDKSTGTEAFF. In DNA, the CDR3 is TGTGCCAGCAGTGATAAAAGTACGGGGACTGAAGCTTTCTTT.

This chain uses TRBV9 with TRBJ2-1; a weak D match, TRBD2 (5 bases). The CDR3 spans 13 residues. Trimming took off 4 bases at V and 4 bases at J, with 9 bases between the two ends. Germline-derived CDR1 and CDR2 are SGDLS and YYNGEE. The CDR3 nucleotides read TGTGCCAGCAGCAATCAGCGGTACAATGAGCAGTTCTTC. This translates into CASSNQRYNEQFF. Combining the CDR3 with reference TRBV9 and TRBJ2-1 gives the whole variable domain DSGVTQTPKHLITATGQRVTLRCSPRSGDLSVYWYQQSLDQGLQFLIQYYNGEERAKGNILERFSAQQFPDLHSELNLSSLELGDSALYFCASSNQRYNEQFFGPGTRLTVL.

A few counts support this clone. V and J are TRBV25-1 and TRBJ2-7; D call uncertain. V was trimmed by 7 bases and J by 2 bases, leaving 6 bases between them. Looked up from germline, CDR1 is MGHDK and CDR2 is SYGVNS. The CDR3 extends over 11 amino acids. CDR3 sequence (DNA): TGTGCCAGCACTAGTACCTACGAGCAGTACTTC. It yields the protein CASTSTYEQYF.

The V gene is TRBV25-1, the J gene TRBJ2-1; D may be TRBD2 (5 bases). Germline V gene data show CDR1 as MGHDK and CDR2 as SYGVNS. The CDR3 totals 13 residues. V was trimmed by 3 bases and J by 5 bases, leaving 8 bases between them. This CDR3 reads CASSDRGNNEQFF. CDR3 sequence (DNA): TGTGCCAGCAGTGATCGGGGAAACAATGAGCAGTTCTTC.

This chain links TRBV10-1 with TRBJ2-2; D call uncertain. Per the germline V gene, CDR1 is WNHNN and CDR2 is SYGVQD (reference sequence). Trimming stripped 7 bases from V and 0 bases from J, with 3 bases between. The CDR3 has 12 residues. The CDR3 loop reads CASKANTGELFF. The CDR3, as DNA: TGCGCCAGCAAGGCGAACACCGGGGAGCTGTTTTTT.

This clone occurred a few times. The rearrangement links TRBV27 to TRBJ2-7; no definite D call. The CDR3 consists of 13 residues. Germline V lookup: CDR1 MNHEY, CDR2 SMNVEV (reference sequence). V was shortened by 6 bases and J by 3 bases, with 12 bases between the two germline ends. CDR3 in amino acids: CASSLGRIYEQYF. In DNA, the CDR3 is TGTGCCAGCAGCTTAGGACGGATCTACGAGCAGTACTTC.

The CDR3 is CASSLSTGNTEAFF. In DNA form, the CDR3 reads TGTGCCAGCAGTTTATCGACGGGGAACACTGAAGCTTTCTTT. The J gene is TRBJ1-1, the V gene TRBV27; unclear D gene. The CDR3 contains 14 residues. Trimming pared 0 bases from V and 1 base from J, leaving 6 bases between. The germline V gene encodes CDR1 MNHEY and CDR2 SMNVEV (reference sequence).

This clone was observed a few times. The chain has TRBV19 and TRBJ2-5, with a weak D call TRBD2 (5 bases). The length of the CDR3 is 11 residues. In germline, CDR1 is LNHDA, CDR2 SQIVND (reference sequence). Trimming cost V 10 bases and J 2 bases, with 8 bases left between them. The CDR3 nucleotides are TGTGCCACCACTAGGCAAGAGACCCAGTACTTC. Protein product: CATTRQETQYF.

In DNA form, the CDR3 reads TGTGCCAGCAGCCTCCAGAGATCAACAGGGTATGGCTACACCTTC. Amino acid sequence: CASSLQRSTGYGYTF. V is TRBV27 and J is TRBJ1-2; D is possibly TRBD1 (6 bases). This CDR3 comprises 15 residues. CDR1 is MNHEY and CDR2 is SMNVEV in the germline V gene (reference sequence). Trimming removed 6 bases at V and 5 bases at J, with 19 bases between.

The chain joins TRBV9 to TRBJ2-2; 8 bases match TRBD2. This CDR3 has 17 amino acids. Germline lookup yields CDR1 SGDLS and CDR2 YYNGEE. The V gene end was trimmed by 0 bases and the J gene end by 4 bases; junction bases not matched to a gene: 8. This CDR3 reads CASSVVSGGAGTGELFF. The CDR3 nucleotides read TGTGCCAGCAGCGTAGTCAGCGGGGGCGCGGGCACCGGGGAGCTGTTTTTT.

The sample holds a few counts of this clone. The chain employs TRBV5-1 and TRBJ1-2; D unclear. The CDR3 consists of 15 residues. Germline V gene data show CDR1 as SGHRS and CDR2 as YFSETQ. V was clipped by 0 bases and J by 8 bases, with 17 bases between them. CDR3 loop: CASSLAEGASGGYTF. In DNA, the CDR3 is TGCGCCAGCAGCTTGGCCGAAGGTGCCTCGGGGGGCTACACCTTC.

Worth noting for this clone: At one end, the junction sequence differs from germline, possibly due to a read error. This chain connects TRBV7-2 to TRBJ2-5; the D is unclear. The CDR3 sequence is 11 residues long. Germline values: CDR1 SGHTA, CDR2 FQGNSA. CDR3 bases: TGTGCCAGCAGGTTAGGCGAGACCCAGTACTTC. It is translated as CASRLGETQYF.

The V call is TRBV29-1, the J call TRBJ2-1; either TRBD1 or TRBD2 may fit D (5 bases each). The CDR3 is made up of 14 amino acids. The V gene lost 6 bases and the J gene lost 9 bases, with 21 bases spanning the gap. Germline V gene data show CDR1 as SQVTM and CDR2 as ANQGSEA. The CDR3 sequence is CSVYRDGASLEQFF. Here the CDR3 DNA reads TGCAGCGTCTACCGGGACGGCGCTTCACTTGAGCAGTTCTTC.

The chain has TRBV5-1 and TRBJ1-1; 7 nucleotides agree with TRBD1. The V gene end was trimmed by 1 base and the J gene end by 8 bases; junction bases not matched to a gene: 2. The CDR3 has 12 residues. The germline V gene has CDR1 SGHRS and CDR2 YFSETQ. CDR3 bases: TGCGCCAGCAGCTTGACGGGACAGGAAGCTTTCTTT. Translated, it gives CASSLTGQEAFF.

The chain is built from TRBV5-6 and TRBJ1-2, with D perhaps TRBD1 (5 bases). Germline CDR1 SGHDT, CDR2 YYEEEE. V gave up 1 base and J gave up 0 bases, with 10 bases separating them. This CDR3 spans 15 amino acids. The CDR3 spells CASSLMTEANYGYTF. CDR3 DNA: TGTGCCAGCAGCTTGATGACAGAAGCTAACTATGGCTACACCTTC.

V gene TRBV19 combines with J gene TRBJ2-1; D tentatively fits TRBD1 or TRBD2 (6 bases each). CDR1 LNHDA and CDR2 SQIVND come from the germline V gene (reference sequence). The CDR3 has 15 amino acids. Between the trimmed V and J ends, which lost 8 bases and 6 bases, there was a span of 20 bases. The CDR3: CASGNGGGTGNEQFF. The DNA for the CDR3 is TGTGCCAGTGGCAATGGAGGGGGAACCGGCAATGAGCAGTTCTTC. The complete variable domain, with remaining parts taken from reference TRBV19 and TRBJ2-1, reads DGGITQSPKYLFRKEGQNVTLSCEQNLNHDAMYWYRQDPGQGLRLIYYSQIVNDFQKGDIAEGYSVSREKKESFPLTVTSAQKNPTAFYLCASGNGGGTGNEQFFGPGTRLTVL.

The genes are TRBV18 and TRBJ1-2, with a possible D match to TRBD1 (5 bases). Germline loops: CDR1 KGHSH, CDR2 LQKENI. The CDR3 is 16 residues long. V lost 0 bases, J lost 3 bases, and 14 bases lay in between. The CDR3 DNA reads TGTGCCAGCTCACCACCGCAGGGCTGGTCTGACTATGGCTACACCTTC. Protein sequence: CASSPPQGWSDYGYTF.

V usage is TRBV30 and J usage is TRBJ1-1; D is unclear. The CDR3 length is 12 residues. Germline values: CDR1 GTSNPN, CDR2 SVGIG (reference sequence). Trimming left V 5 bases short and J 0 bases short, with 7 bases between. This chain's CDR3 is CAWSLVNTEAFF. CDR3 in DNA: TGTGCCTGGTCCTTAGTGAACACTGAAGCTTTCTTT.

The rearrangement uses TRBV10-2 and TRBJ2-1; 8 bases align to TRBD1. The V segment lost 2 bases and the J segment 2 bases; nucleotides outside the gene matches: 5. In germline, CDR1 is WSHSY, CDR2 SAAADI. The CDR3 is 16 residues long. The CDR3 bases are TGCGCCAGCAGTGAGGTCGGGACAGGTACCTACAATGAGCAGTTCTTC. Its translation is CASSEVGTGTYNEQFF.

This clone was detected a few times. The chain carries TRBV19 and TRBJ1-2, with 8 bases fitting TRBD1. The CDR3 has 12 amino acids. Losses at the gene ends were 5 bases for V and 7 bases for J; bases not matched to a gene: 3. CDR1 and CDR2 (germline): LNHDA, SQIVND (reference sequence). Written as DNA, the CDR3 is TGTGCCAGTAGTCCGGACAGGGTTGGCTACACCTTC. Translating gives CASSPDRVGYTF.

The V call is TRBV11-2, the J call TRBJ2-7, with D perhaps assigned TRBD1 or TRBD2 (5 bases each). The germline V gene has CDR1 SGHAT and CDR2 FQNNGV. The CDR3 spans 14 residues. V lost 5 bases to trimming and J lost 9 bases, with 20 bases between them. In DNA form, the CDR3 reads TGTGCCAGCAGCCCGGGGATGGGGCGAGGGAGGCAGTACTTC. This codes for CASSPGMGRGRQYF.

The rearrangement joins TRBV5-6 to TRBJ2-7, with D possibly being TRBD2 (6 bases). This CDR3 contains 16 residues. Germline lookup yields CDR1 SGHDT and CDR2 YYEEEE. The V gene lost 0 bases and the J gene lost 3 bases, with 16 bases spanning the gap. This CDR3 is CASSLDSAGSYYEQYF. In DNA, the CDR3 is TGTGCCAGCAGCTTGGATTCGGCGGGGAGCTACTACGAGCAGTACTTC.

V usage is TRBV7-9 and J usage is TRBJ2-5; D possibly corresponds to TRBD1 (5 bases). V lost 5 bases, J lost 2 bases, and 12 bases lay in between. This CDR3 has 14 amino acids. Per germline, CDR1 SEHNR and CDR2 FQNEAQ (reference sequence). CDR3 nucleotide sequence: TGTGCCAGCAGCATCGACAGATTTCAAGAGACCCAGTACTTC. This codes for CASSIDRFQETQYF.

The chain employs TRBV9 and TRBJ2-1; tentatively, D is TRBD1 (6 bases). The CDR3 is made up of 15 amino acids. V was pared by 2 bases and J by 3 bases, with 12 bases between. Germline CDR1 reads SGDLS; CDR2 reads YYNGEE. The CDR3 region is CASSVGTTDYNEQFF. For the CDR3, the DNA is TGTGCCAGCAGCGTCGGGACAACCGACTACAATGAGCAGTTCTTC.

A single count supports this clone. This rearrangement joins TRBV29-1 to TRBJ2-1; D is possibly TRBD1 (5 bases). Germline V gene lookup returns CDR1 SQVTM and CDR2 ANQGSEA. The length of the CDR3 is 11 residues. The V end lost 6 bases, the J end lost 9 bases, and 12 bases lay between the germline ends. CDR3 nucleotides: TGCAGCGTCGGAGACAGATCTGAGCAGTTCTTC. Protein sequence: CSVGDRSEQFF.

The chain employs TRBV15 and TRBJ1-2; 7 positions agree with TRBD1. This CDR3 spans 17 amino acids. The trim removed 3 bases at V and 0 bases at J, leaving 10 bases unmatched. Germline V CDR1 and CDR2: LNHNV, YYDKDF (reference sequence). The CDR3 DNA follows: TGTGCCACCAGCAGCCCTAGGGACAGTCGGTCTAACTATGGCTACACCTTC. This encodes CATSSPRDSRSNYGYTF.